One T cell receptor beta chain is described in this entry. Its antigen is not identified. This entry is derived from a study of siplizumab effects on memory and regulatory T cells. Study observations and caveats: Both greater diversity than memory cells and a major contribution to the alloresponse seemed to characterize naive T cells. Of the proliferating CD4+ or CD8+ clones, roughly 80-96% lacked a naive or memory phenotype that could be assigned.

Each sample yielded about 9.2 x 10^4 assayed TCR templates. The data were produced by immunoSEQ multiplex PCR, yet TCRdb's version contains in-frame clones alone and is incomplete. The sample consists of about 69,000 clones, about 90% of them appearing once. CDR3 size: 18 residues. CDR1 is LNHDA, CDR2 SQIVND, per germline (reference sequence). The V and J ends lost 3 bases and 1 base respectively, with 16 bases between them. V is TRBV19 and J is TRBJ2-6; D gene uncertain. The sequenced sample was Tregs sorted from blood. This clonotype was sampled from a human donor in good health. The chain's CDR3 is CASSIIPVLRSGANVLTF. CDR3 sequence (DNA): TGTGCCAGTAGTATTATTCCGGTCCTAAGATCTGGGGCCAACGTCCTGACTTTC. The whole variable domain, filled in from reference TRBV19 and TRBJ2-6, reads DGGITQSPKYLFRKEGQNVTLSCEQNLNHDAMYWYRQDPGQGLRLIYYSQIVNDFQKGDIAEGYSVSREKKESFPLTVTSAQKNPTAFYLCASSIIPVLRSGANVLTFGAGSRLTVL.